This T cell receptor (beta chain) originates from a study of blood T cells in healthy people across ages. A second PCR of roughly 7 to 11 cycles used a sample-barcoded 5' primer and a J-beta primer mix. Each sample yielded at least 3 million CDR3-containing paired-end reads. TCRdb recomputed calls from the 5' RACE reads with MiXCR, one row per CDR3 protein. The sample consists of over a million distinct CDR3 sequences, 35% to 55% of them appearing once. The donors, aged 6 to 90, were healthy Caucasians from Russia. Per sample, a minimum of 6.5 million PBMCs were isolated. In regard to this clonotype: Its antigen is unidentified.

General study points: Using unsorted PBMCs precluded a conclusive naive versus antigen-experienced comparison.

Germline V gene sequence: CDR1 SGDLS, CDR2 YYNGEE. Trimming removed 0 bases from V and 3 bases from J; junction bases left unmatched: 8. CDR3 size: 17 residues. This chain connects TRBV9 to TRBJ2-3; 9 nucleotides agree with TRBD1. Sequenced material: blood. The sequence was collected from a woman aged 60 to 75 in good health. In nucleotides, the CDR3 is TGTGCCAGCAGCGTAGCTTCCGGGACAGGGTGGACAGATACGCAGTATTTT. As protein: CASSVASGTGWTDTQYF. Supplemented by reference TRBV9 and TRBJ2-3, the full variable domain reads DSGVTQTPKHLITATGQRVTLRCSPRSGDLSVYWYQQSLDQGLQFLIQYYNGEERAKGNILERFSAQQFPDLHSELNLSSLELGDSALYFCASSVASGTGWTDTQYFGPGTRLTVL.